This T cell receptor beta chain was documented in a study of T cells in narcolepsy. Produced via immunoSEQ multiplex PCR; TCRdb's table is partial and in-frame only. The sample yields approximately 31,000 clones, around 80% seen once. The V end lost 3 bases, the J end lost 4 bases, and 17 bases lay between the germline ends. Germline V gene sequence: CDR1 SGDLS, CDR2 YYNGEE. This CDR3 has 15 residues. Material: CD45RA- memory CD4+ T cells from PBMCs. This chain links TRBV9 with TRBJ2-7; D may match TRBD1 or TRBD2 (5 bases each). The TCR sequence derives from a human donor with narcolepsy. CDR3 sequence reads: CASSADSGHTYEQYF. Here the CDR3 DNA reads TGTGCCAGCAGCGCGGACTCAGGACACACTTACGAGCAGTACTTC.